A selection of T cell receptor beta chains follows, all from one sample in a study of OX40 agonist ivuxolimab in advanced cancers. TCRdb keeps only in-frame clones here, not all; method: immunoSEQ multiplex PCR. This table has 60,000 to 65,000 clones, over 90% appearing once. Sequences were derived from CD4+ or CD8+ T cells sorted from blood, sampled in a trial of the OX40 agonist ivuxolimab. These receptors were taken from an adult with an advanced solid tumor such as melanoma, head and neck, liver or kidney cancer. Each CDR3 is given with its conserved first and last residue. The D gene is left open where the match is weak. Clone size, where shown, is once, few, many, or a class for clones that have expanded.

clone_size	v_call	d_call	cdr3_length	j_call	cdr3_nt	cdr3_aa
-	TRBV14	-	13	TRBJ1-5	TGTGCCAGCAGCCCGGACGGCAGGGAACCCCAGCATTTT	CASSPDGREPQHF
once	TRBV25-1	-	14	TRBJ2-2	TGTGCCAGCAGCGTGGGACATGGAACCGGGGAGCTGTTTTTT	CASSVGHGTGELFF
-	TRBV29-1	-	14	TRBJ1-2	TGCAGCGTTGGGGAACAGGGTTCGTACCATGGCTACACCTTC	CSVGEQGSYHGYTF
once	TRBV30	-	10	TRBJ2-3	TGTGCCTGGAGGCCGCCGACTCAGTATTTT	CAWRPPTQYF
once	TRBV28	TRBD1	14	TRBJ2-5	TGTGCCAGCGGCCCGGACAGGTCACCCTTTGAGCAGTACTTC	CASGPDRSPFEQYF
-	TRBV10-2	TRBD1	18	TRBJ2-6	TGCGCCACCAAGGACAGGGGGGCGGTCCCGTCTGGGGCCAACGTCCTGACTTTC	CATKDRGAVPSGANVLTF
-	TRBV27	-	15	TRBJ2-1	TGTGCCAGCAGTCTCACCGGGACTCTCTACAATGAGCAGTTCTTC	CASSLTGTLYNEQFF
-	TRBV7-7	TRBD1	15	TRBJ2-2	TGTGCTAGCAGCTATGGACAGGGGGGTACCGGGGAGCTGTTTTTT	CASSYGQGGTGELFF
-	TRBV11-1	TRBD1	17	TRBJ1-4	TGTGCCAGCAGCTTCCCGGGACAGGGGTTTGAGAATGAAAAACTGTTTTTT	CASSFPGQGFENEKLFF
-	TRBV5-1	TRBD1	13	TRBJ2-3	TGCGCCAGCAGCTTGGGCATCGGGACAGAGCAGTATTTT	CASSLGIGTEQYF
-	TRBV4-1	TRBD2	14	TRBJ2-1	TGCGCCAGCAGTCCTAGCGGGGGAAGCAATGAGCAGTTCTTC	CASSPSGGSNEQFF
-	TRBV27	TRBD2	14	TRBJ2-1	TGTGCCAGCAGCCTAGCGGTACCTTACAATGAGCAGTTCTTC	CASSLAVPYNEQFF
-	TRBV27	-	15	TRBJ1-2	TGTGCCAGCAGTTTTGGGCAAGGCGGGGACTATGGCTACACCTTC	CASSFGQGGDYGYTF
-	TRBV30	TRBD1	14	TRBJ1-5	TGTGCCTGGAGTTACAGGGGTGGCAATCAGCCCCAGCATTTT	CAWSYRGGNQPQHF
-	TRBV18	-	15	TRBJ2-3	TGTGCCAGCTCACCAGACTTGTCTAGCACAGATACGCAGTATTTT	CASSPDLSSTDTQYF
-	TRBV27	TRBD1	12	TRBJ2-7	TGTGCCGGCAGTTTCATCGGACAGGAAAGTCTCTTC	CAGSFIGQESLF
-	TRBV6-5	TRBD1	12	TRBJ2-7	TGTGCCAGCAGGACAGGGTTGAACGAGCAGTACTTC	CASRTGLNEQYF
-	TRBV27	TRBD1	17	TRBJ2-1	TGTGCCAGCAGTGCCCGGACAGGGACGAGCTCCTACAATGAGCAGTTCTTC	CASSARTGTSSYNEQFF
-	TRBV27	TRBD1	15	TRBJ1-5	TGTGCCAGCAGCGCCTGGGACAGCTCCAATCAGCCCCAGCATTTT	CASSAWDSSNQPQHF
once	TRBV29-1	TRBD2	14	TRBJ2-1	TGCAGCGTTGAACCGGGACTAGCGGGAGTTGAGCAGTTCTTC	CSVEPGLAGVEQFF
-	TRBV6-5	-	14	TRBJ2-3	TGTGCCAGCAGTTACCGGTCGGGTCCCGATACGCAGTATTTT	CASSYRSGPDTQYF
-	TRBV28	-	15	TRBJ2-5	TGTGCCAGCAGTTCCCTCAAAGGGAATCAAGAGACCCAGTACTTC	CASSSLKGNQETQYF
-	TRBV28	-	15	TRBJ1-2	TGTGCCAGCAGTTTAGGGTTAGGGTCTGGCTATGGCTACACCTTC	CASSLGLGSGYGYTF
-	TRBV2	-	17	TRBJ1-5	TGTGCCAGCAGTGAAGGCCGACACATCATTAGCAATCAGCCCCAGCATTTT	CASSEGRHIISNQPQHF
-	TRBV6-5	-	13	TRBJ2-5	TGTGCCACCGGAGGAACGTACCAAGAGACCCAGTACTTC	CATGGTYQETQYF
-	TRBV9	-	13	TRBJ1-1	TGTGCCAGCACCAAGGGGATGAACACTGAAGCTTTCTTT	CASTKGMNTEAFF
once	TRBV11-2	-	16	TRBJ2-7	TGTGCCAGCAGCTTAGATCACCCAGGGAGCTCCTACGAGCAGTACTTC	CASSLDHPGSSYEQYF
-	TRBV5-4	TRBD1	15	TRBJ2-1	TGTGCCAGCAGCTCCGGGACAGGGTATGGCAATGAGCAGTTCTTC	CASSSGTGYGNEQFF
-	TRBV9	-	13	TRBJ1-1	TGTGCCAGCAGCTACTTGAAGGGCACTGAAGCTTTCTTT	CASSYLKGTEAFF
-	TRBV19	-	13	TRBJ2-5	TGTGCCAGTAGTCAGAGGAATCAAGAGACCCAGTACTTC	CASSQRNQETQYF
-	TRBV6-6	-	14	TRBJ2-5	TGTGCCAGCAGTTCCGGACCTGGCCCAGAGACCCAGTACTTC	CASSSGPGPETQYF
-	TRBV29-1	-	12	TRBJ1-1	TGCAGCGTTGTGTGGGAGAACACTGAAGCTTTCTTT	CSVVWENTEAFF
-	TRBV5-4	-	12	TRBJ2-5	TGTGCCAGCAGCCCCTCCCTGGAGACCCAGTACTTC	CASSPSLETQYF
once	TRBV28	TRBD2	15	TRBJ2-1	TGTGCCAGCAGCGAGGGACTAGCAGATTACAATGAGCAGTTCTTC	CASSEGLADYNEQFF
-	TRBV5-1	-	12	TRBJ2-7	TGCGCCAGCACCGACAGGACCTACGAGCAGTACTTC	CASTDRTYEQYF
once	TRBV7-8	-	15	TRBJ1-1	TGTGCCAGCAGCCCAAAGACAGGATCGAACACTGAAGCTTTCTTT	CASSPKTGSNTEAFF
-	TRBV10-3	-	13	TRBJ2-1	TGTGCCATGCCGGGACTCAAGTACAATGAGCAGTTCTTC	CAMPGLKYNEQFF
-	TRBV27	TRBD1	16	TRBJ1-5	TGTGCCAGCAGTTTACTTGACAGGGCGGGTAATCAGCCCCAGCATTTT	CASSLLDRAGNQPQHF
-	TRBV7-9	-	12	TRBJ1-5	TGTGCCAGCAGCCAAGACAATCAGCCCCAGCATTTT	CASSQDNQPQHF
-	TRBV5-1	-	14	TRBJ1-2	TGCGCCAGCACCTCTGGAGGCCTGGGCTATGGCTACACCTTC	CASTSGGLGYGYTF
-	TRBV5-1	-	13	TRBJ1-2	TGCGCCAGCAGCTTGGAGGATTACTATGGCTACACCTTC	CASSLEDYYGYTF
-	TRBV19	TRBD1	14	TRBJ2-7	TGTGCCAGTAGTAGCGGACAGGGGTCCTACGAGCAGTACTTC	CASSSGQGSYEQYF